The 23 T cell receptor beta chains reported below all come from one sample, sequenced in a study of immune heterogeneity within non-small cell lung tumors. TCRs were amplified from about 620 ng gDNA of bulk tumor per sample. Biopsies, several per primary tumor and spaced far apart, were collected during surgery. With untreated, newly diagnosed non-small cell lung cancer, the patients went on to undergo curative surgery. TCR beta CDR3 regions came from multiplex PCR with 32 forward V and 13 reverse J primers. One entry per CDR3 protein results from TCRdb running MiXCR on the multiplex PCR reads. The data show 10,000 to 15,000 distinct CDR3 sequences, roughly 23% seen once. Input material: lung tumor tissue. The receptors originated from a man aged 45 to 65 with non-small cell lung cancer.

This clonotype appeared once. A read error is likely, as this CDR3 ends without the conserved phenylalanine or tryptophan. It is unclear where the CDR3 begins or ends on the DNA, so no DNA is shown, and the CDR3 is as TCRdb lists it. J is TRBJ1-2 and V is TRBV19; the table's TRBD1 call for D was not verified on the DNA. CDR1 is LNHDA and CDR2 is SQIVND in the germline V gene (reference sequence). Inclusive of both ends, the CDR3 amounts to 14 amino acids. The CDR3: CASSPSTGNYGYTL.

This clonotype has at least ten counts. V usage is TRBV11-2 and J usage is TRBJ2-7, with TRBD1 matching 9 bases. The CDR3 contains 15 residues. Trimming removed 5 bases from V and 1 base from J; junction bases left unmatched: 6. CDR1 SGHAT and CDR2 FQNNGV come from the germline V gene. The chain's CDR3 is CASSVGQGLSYEQYF. The CDR3 DNA reads as TGTGCCAGCAGCGTAGGACAGGGGCTGTCCTACGAGCAGTACTTC.

This clonotype has a count of ten or more. The V and J genes are TRBV11-2 and TRBJ2-1; 8 bases agree with TRBD1. The CDR3 is 16 amino acids. Per germline, CDR1 SGHAT and CDR2 FQNNGV. V shed 2 bases, J shed 3 bases, and the junction held 6 bases outside the gene matches. The CDR3 nucleotides are TGTGCCAGCAGCTTATCCTCCGGGACAGGCTACAATGAGCAGTTCTTC. This gives the protein CASSLSSGTGYNEQFF.

In its sample, this clonotype ranks as medium-sized. The rearrangement joins TRBV20-1 to TRBJ2-7, with a weak D call TRBD1 (6 bases). Looked up from germline, CDR1 is DFQATT and CDR2 is SNEGSKA (reference sequence). Trimming took 0 bases from V and 4 from J, leaving 13 bases between them. The length of the CDR3 is 14 residues. CDR3 DNA: TGCAGTGCTAGAGATAGTGTGAGGGGGTACGAGCAGTACTTC. As protein: CSARDSVRGYEQYF.

Concerning this clonotype: Compared with germline, one end of the junction differs, possibly owing to a read error. For the CDR3, the DNA is TGTGCCAGCAGCGTCACGGGACAGGTGACCAACACCGGGGAGCTGGTTTTT. It yields the protein CASSVTGQVTNTGELVF. This chain connects TRBV9 to TRBJ2-2; 8 positions match TRBD1. CDR1 SGDLS and CDR2 YYNGEE come from the germline V gene. The CDR3 is 17 residues long.

This clonotype was counted a few times. This may arise from a read error, as a much more abundant clone is one base away. The rearrangement uses TRBV19 and TRBJ1-5, with a possible D match to TRBD1 (6 bases). This CDR3 spans 13 amino acids. CDR1 and CDR2 (germline): LNHDA, SQIVND (reference sequence). The chain's CDR3 is CASSSGAYQPQRF. In DNA form, the CDR3 reads TGTGCCAGTAGTTCAGGGGCCTATCAGCCCCAGCGTTTT.

This clonotype was recorded at least ten times. The chain is built from TRBV28 and TRBJ1-2, with 8 nucleotides matching TRBD1. The CDR3 consists of 15 residues. Germline lookup yields CDR1 MDHEN and CDR2 SYDVKM. Trimming removed 6 bases from V and 6 bases from J; junction bases left unmatched: 12. The CDR3 nucleotides are TGTGCCAGCAGGGTAGTGGGTGGACAGGGCGATGGCTACACCTTC. Translated, it gives CASRVVGGQGDGYTF.

This chain uses TRBV7-8 with TRBJ1-5, with D hard to call. The germline CDR1 and CDR2 sequences are SGHVS and FQNEAQ. This CDR3 region has 14 residues. Trimming cost V 2 bases and J 0 bases, with 5 bases left between them. The chain's CDR3 is CASSLIYSNQPQHF. The CDR3 region has the DNA TGTGCCAGCAGCTTAATCTATAGCAATCAGCCCCAGCATTTT.

This clonotype was picked up one time. This may be a read error: a much more frequent sequence differs by one nucleotide. V and J are TRBV30 and TRBJ2-2, with 7 positions matching TRBD2. J was trimmed by 8 bases and V by 2 bases; bases with no gene match: 17. The V gene's germline CDR1 is GTSNPN and CDR2 SVGIG (reference sequence). The CDR3 consists of 17 residues. The CDR3 reads CAWSPSGAGWSYGELFF. CDR3 DNA: TGTGCCTGGAGTCCCAGCGGGGCGGGATGGTCCTATGGGGAGCTGTTTTTT.

In its sample, this clonotype was seen a few times. It may be a read error: a sequence one base away is much more abundant. The chain combines TRBV27 with TRBJ1-5; D is unclear. CDR1 and CDR2 from the germline V gene are MNHEY and SMNVEV (reference sequence). The CDR3 totals 13 residues. The CDR3 nucleotides are TGTGCCAGCAGTAAGACTAGCAATCGGCCCCAGCATTTT. Translation gives CASSKTSNRPQHF.

By proportion, this clonotype is medium-sized (0.01 to 0.1%). The chain carries TRBV27 and TRBJ1-2, with D tentatively TRBD1 (5 bases). Germline V gene lookup returns CDR1 MNHEY and CDR2 SMNVEV (reference sequence). The CDR3 totals 13 residues. The ends were cut back, 4 bases at V and 8 bases at J, with 14 bases in the middle. The CDR3, as DNA: TGTGCCAGCAGTTGGGGGAACCGGGAGGGCTACACCTTC. As protein: CASSWGNREGYTF.

The table lists this clonotype with many counts. The V and J genes are TRBV12-3 or TRBV12-4 and TRBJ1-4; D is undetermined. The V end was cut by 1 base, the J end by 0 bases, with 12 bases between. The CDR3 is 17 residues long. CDR3 protein: CASSLGVLRTTNEKLFF. DNA for the CDR3: TGTGCCAGCAGTTTAGGTGTGCTTAGGACAACTAATGAAAAACTGTTTTTT.

This clonotype was detected ten times or more. The chain combines TRBV5-5 with TRBJ1-1; 8 nucleotides agree with TRBD1. V shed 5 bases, J shed 0 bases, and the junction held 3 bases outside the gene matches. Germline values: CDR1 SGHKS, CDR2 YYEKEE (reference sequence). The CDR3 extends over 14 amino acids. The CDR3 sequence: CASSRDRMNTEAFF. CDR3 DNA sequence: TGTGCCAGCAGTCGGGACAGGATGAACACTGAAGCTTTCTTT.

Remarks on this clonotype: A junction boundary mismatches the germline segment, possibly from a read error. The chain joins TRBV7-9 to TRBJ2-2; weak D call: TRBD1 (7 bases). CDR1 SEHNR and CDR2 FQNEAQ come from the germline V gene (reference sequence). The CDR3 spans 16 residues. In DNA form, the CDR3 reads TGTGTCAGCAGCTTAAGGTCGCAGGGGGGCACCAGGGAGCTGTTTTTT. This sequence encodes CVSSLRSQGGTRELFF.

With regard to this clonotype: A much larger clone sits a single nucleotide away, making a read error possible. The V call is TRBV7-9, the J call TRBJ2-1; D remains unclear. The CDR3 contains 11 residues. The V and J ends lost 3 bases and 7 bases respectively, with 4 bases between them. The germline gives CDR1 SEHNR, CDR2 FQNEAQ (reference sequence). The CDR3, as DNA: TGTGCCAGCAGCTTCGAAAATGAGCAGTTCTTC. This sequence encodes CASSFENEQFF.

This clonotype was picked up many times. The chain couples TRBV20-1 to TRBJ2-2; 10 bases line up with TRBD2. Unmatched junction bases numbered 4, after V lost 0 bases and J lost 3 bases. The CDR3 length is 16 residues. Germline values: CDR1 DFQATT, CDR2 SNEGSKA (reference sequence). The CDR3 loop reads CSAREPLAGDTGELFF. The CDR3 bases are TGCAGTGCTAGAGAACCCCTAGCGGGAGACACCGGGGAGCTGTTTTTT.

For this clonotype: A much bigger clone sits one base away, suggesting this may be a read error. V is TRBV2 and J is TRBJ2-5; 8 nucleotides line up with TRBD1. The CDR3 is made up of 13 amino acids. The V gene's germline CDR1 is SNHLY and CDR2 FYNNEI. The CDR3 sequence: CSSSVTGEQTQYF. The DNA for the CDR3 is TGTTCCAGCAGCGTGACAGGGGAACAGACCCAGTACTTC.

The sample holds many counts of this clonotype. The CDR3 nucleotides read TGTGCCAGCAGCTTGGGCTCTCTCACTAGCGGGGGGCAGTACTTC. It codes for CASSLGSLTSGGQYF. This rearrangement joins TRBV5-6 to TRBJ2-7, with 11 bases lining up with TRBD2. The CDR3 totals 15 residues. The junction had 8 bases not matched to a gene; V was cut back by 0 bases and J by 9 bases. The germline gives CDR1 SGHDT, CDR2 YYEEEE.

This clonotype was observed at least ten times. The DNA of the CDR3 is TGTGCCAGCTCACCGAACGCCAACACTGAAGCTTTCTTT. Amino acids: CASSPNANTEAFF. The chain is built from TRBV18 and TRBJ1-1; D gene uncertain. CDR3 length: 13 residues. V dropped 3 bases and J dropped 2 bases, with 7 bases sitting between them. Germline-derived CDR1 and CDR2 are KGHSH and LQKENI.

This clonotype was detected many times. CDR3 in amino acids: CASSLGQGDYNEQFF. The DNA for the CDR3 is TGTGCCAGCAGCTTAGGGCAGGGCGATTACAATGAGCAGTTCTTC. The V call is TRBV7-6, the J call TRBJ2-1, with D perhaps TRBD1 (5 bases). The V end lost 1 base, the J end lost 4 bases, and 11 bases lay between the germline ends. This CDR3 is 15 amino acids long. The germline gives CDR1 SGHVS, CDR2 FNYEAQ.

This clonotype appeared many times. The chain couples TRBV18 to TRBJ1-4; maybe TRBD1 (5 bases). Germline CDR1 is KGHSH and CDR2 is LQKENI. This CDR3 region has 13 residues. V was pared by 6 bases and J by 6 bases, with 11 bases between. CDR3 DNA sequence: TGTGCCAGCTCCCACGGCAGGGATGAAAAACTGTTTTTT. This translates into CASSHGRDEKLFF.

This clonotype was seen repeatedly, ten times or more. This chain uses TRBV2 with TRBJ1-4; possible D gene TRBD1, 6 bases. The CDR3 is 13 amino acids. Deletions cut 6 bases from V and 4 bases from J, with 9 bases between. Germline V CDR1 and CDR2: SNHLY, FYNNEI. The CDR3 reads CASRDRINEKLFF. The CDR3 DNA sequence: TGTGCCAGCAGGGACAGAATTAATGAAAAACTGTTTTTT.

The genes are TRBV20-1 and TRBJ2-6; weak D call: TRBD2 (6 bases). The CDR3 runs to 18 residues. Per the germline V gene, CDR1 is DFQATT and CDR2 is SNEGSKA (reference sequence). V was shortened by 4 bases and J by 0 bases, with 19 bases between the two germline ends. CDR3 sequence (DNA): TGCAGTGCTATAATCGACAGTGCGGGGAGCTCTGGGGCCAACGTCCTGACTTTC. Amino acid sequence: CSAIIDSAGSSGANVLTF.